Listed below are T cell receptor beta chains from one sample, sequenced in a study of human T cells and chemical hapten exposure. TCRdb re-analysed the RACE reads in MiXCR, keeping a single row per CDR3 protein. The table has some 120,000 distinct CDR3 sequences, approximately 9.1% seen once; the top ten hold roughly 1.8%. The sample taken for sequencing was whole blood. These receptors came from a male donor in good health. Some clones in this sample may be carry-over from other donors' samples. Both conserved end residues are part of each CDR3. A D gene is named only where the DNA matches it firmly. The size field is filled for only some rows; it gives once, few, many or a size class.

d_call: TRBD1; v_call: TRBV20-1; j_call: TRBJ1-1; clone_size: few; cdr3_nt: TGCAGTGCTAGCCCAGGGGGCACTGAAGCTTTCTTT; cdr3_aa: CSASPGGTEAFF
d_call: NA; v_call: TRBV4-1; j_call: TRBJ2-7; clone_size: many; cdr3_nt: TGCGCCAGCAGCCAAGTTCAGGAGAGCTCCTACGAGCAGTACTTC; cdr3_aa: CASSQVQESSYEQYF
d_call: NA; v_call: TRBV2; j_call: TRBJ2-3; clone_size: few; cdr3_nt: TGTGCCAGCAGCGCAGAAGATACGCAGTATTTT; cdr3_aa: CASSAEDTQYF
d_call: NA; v_call: TRBV15; j_call: TRBJ2-3; clone_size: many; cdr3_nt: TGTGCCACCAGCAGAGCTCGGGGCCCAGATACGCAGTATTTT; cdr3_aa: CATSRARGPDTQYF
d_call: NA; v_call: TRBV9; j_call: TRBJ2-3; clone_size: few; cdr3_nt: TGTGCCAGCACCCCCGGGGGCACAGATACGCAGTATTTT; cdr3_aa: CASTPGGTDTQYF
d_call: TRBD1; v_call: TRBV29-1; j_call: TRBJ1-2; clone_size: NA; cdr3_nt: TGCAGCGTTGAAGGTCGGGACAGGGGCTATGGCTACACCTTC; cdr3_aa: CSVEGRDRGYGYTF
d_call: TRBD1; v_call: TRBV10-3; j_call: TRBJ2-7; clone_size: NA; cdr3_nt: TGTGCCATTAGACAGGGGGCCGACGAGCAGTACTTC; cdr3_aa: CAIRQGADEQYF
d_call: NA; v_call: TRBV7-2; j_call: TRBJ1-2; clone_size: NA; cdr3_nt: TGTGCCAGCAGCCTCTCGGTTGTGCAGTTAAACTATGGCTACACCTTC; cdr3_aa: CASSLSVVQLNYGYTF
d_call: NA; v_call: TRBV4-1; j_call: TRBJ1-1; clone_size: NA; cdr3_nt: TGCGCCAGCAGCCAAGGGGGGATTAGTGGGATCGGCACTGAAGCTTTCTTT; cdr3_aa: CASSQGGISGIGTEAFF
d_call: NA; v_call: TRBV19; j_call: TRBJ2-1; clone_size: few; cdr3_nt: TGTGCCAGTAGTATAAGGGGGGCCGACTACAATGAGCAGTTCTTC; cdr3_aa: CASSIRGADYNEQFF
d_call: TRBD1; v_call: TRBV2; j_call: TRBJ1-1; clone_size: NA; cdr3_nt: TGTGCCAGCAGCTCAGGGGGCGTCGGCACTGAAGCTTTCTTT; cdr3_aa: CASSSGGVGTEAFF
d_call: NA; v_call: TRBV7-9; j_call: TRBJ1-1; clone_size: NA; cdr3_nt: TGTGCCAGCAGCTTAACCCCCTCCAGGGATGAGAGAGCTTTCTTT; cdr3_aa: CASSLTPSRDERAFF
d_call: NA; v_call: TRBV19; j_call: TRBJ2-5; clone_size: few; cdr3_nt: TGTGCCAGTAGTCCGGGACTTTCGTACCAAGAGACCCAGTACTTC; cdr3_aa: CASSPGLSYQETQYF
d_call: NA; v_call: TRBV29-1; j_call: TRBJ2-7; clone_size: many; cdr3_nt: TGCAGCGTTGTTGTATTAGCGGCCTCCGAGCAGTACTTC; cdr3_aa: CSVVVLAASEQYF
d_call: NA; v_call: TRBV7-2; j_call: TRBJ2-1; clone_size: few; cdr3_nt: TGTGCCAGCAGCTTTCCTGAATGGGGGGAGCAGTTCTTC; cdr3_aa: CASSFPEWGEQFF
d_call: TRBD2; v_call: TRBV5-1; j_call: TRBJ2-3; clone_size: few; cdr3_nt: TGCGCCAGCAGCTTCGGACTAGCGGGGCCCACAGATACGCAGTATTTT; cdr3_aa: CASSFGLAGPTDTQYF